This record concerns one TCR beta chain sequence. What it binds is not known. Total RNA, at least 6 micrograms per sample, was extracted from PBMCs. A second PCR, run for about 6 to 11 cycles, used a sample-barcoded 5' primer plus a J-beta primer mix. Every cDNA molecule bore a tag from a template-switch adaptor containing 12 random nucleotides. TCRdb re-called the 5' RACE reads through MiXCR, storing one row per CDR3 protein. The data show 700,000 to 1,000,000 distinct CDR3 sequences, under 45% seen once. The V gene end was trimmed by 3 bases and the J gene end by 6 bases; junction bases not matched to a gene: 6. The CDR3 consists of 15 residues. CDR1 MNHNS and CDR2 SASEGT come from the germline V gene. The entry originates in a study of blood T cells in healthy people across ages. General study results and limits: Among long-lived donors, naive CD4+ cells were more numerous and diversity higher than in aged donors.

The specimen sequenced was blood. This TCR came from a man between 60 and 75 years old in good health. The chain joins TRBV6-1 to TRBJ2-1; 9 nucleotides match TRBD2. The CDR3 region is CASSEKAGGSNEQFF. CDR3 DNA: TGTGCCAGCAGTGAGAAAGCGGGGGGCTCCAATGAGCAGTTCTTC.